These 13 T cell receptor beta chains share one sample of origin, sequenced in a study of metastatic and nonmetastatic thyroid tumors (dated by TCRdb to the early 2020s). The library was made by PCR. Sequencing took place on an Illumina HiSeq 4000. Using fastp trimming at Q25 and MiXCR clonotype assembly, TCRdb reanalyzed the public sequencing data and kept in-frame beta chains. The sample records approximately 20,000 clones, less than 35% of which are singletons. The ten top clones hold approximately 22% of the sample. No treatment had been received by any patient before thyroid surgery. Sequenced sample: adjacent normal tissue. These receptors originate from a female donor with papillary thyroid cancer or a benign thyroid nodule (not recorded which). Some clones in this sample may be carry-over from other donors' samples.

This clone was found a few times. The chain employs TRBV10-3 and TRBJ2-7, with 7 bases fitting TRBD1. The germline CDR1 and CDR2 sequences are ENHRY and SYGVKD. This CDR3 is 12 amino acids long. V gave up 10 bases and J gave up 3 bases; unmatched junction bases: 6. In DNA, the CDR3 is TGTGCCACCCGACAGGGCGGCTACGAGCAGTACTTC. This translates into CATRQGGYEQYF.

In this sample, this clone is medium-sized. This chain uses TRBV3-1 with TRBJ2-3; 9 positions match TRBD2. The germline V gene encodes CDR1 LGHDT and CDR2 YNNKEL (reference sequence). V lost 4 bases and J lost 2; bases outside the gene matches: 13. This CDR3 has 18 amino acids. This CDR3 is CASSPTRIAGAYTDTQYF. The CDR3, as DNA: TGTGCCAGCAGCCCGACGAGGATAGCGGGGGCCTACACAGATACGCAGTATTTT.

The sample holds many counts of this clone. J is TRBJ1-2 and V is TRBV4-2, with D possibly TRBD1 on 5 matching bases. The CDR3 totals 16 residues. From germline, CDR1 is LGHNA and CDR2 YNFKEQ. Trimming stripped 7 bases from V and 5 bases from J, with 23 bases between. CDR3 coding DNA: TGTGCCAGCACTCCTCGGGTGGACACGTTCATTTATGGCTACACCTTC. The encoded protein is CASTPRVDTFIYGYTF.

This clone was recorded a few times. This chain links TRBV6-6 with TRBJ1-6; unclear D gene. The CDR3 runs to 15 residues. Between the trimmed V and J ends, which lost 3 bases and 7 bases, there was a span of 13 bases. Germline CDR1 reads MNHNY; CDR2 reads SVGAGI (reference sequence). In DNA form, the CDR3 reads TGTGCCAGCAGTTATGATATGGCCCGGAATTCACCCCTCCACTTT. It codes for CASSYDMARNSPLHF.

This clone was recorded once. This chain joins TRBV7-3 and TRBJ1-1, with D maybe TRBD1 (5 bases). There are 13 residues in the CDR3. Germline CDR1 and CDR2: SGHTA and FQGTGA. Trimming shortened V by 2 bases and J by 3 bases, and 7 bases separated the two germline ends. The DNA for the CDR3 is TGTGCCAGCAGCTTACAAGGGGACACTGAAGCTTTCTTT. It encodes CASSLQGDTEAFF.

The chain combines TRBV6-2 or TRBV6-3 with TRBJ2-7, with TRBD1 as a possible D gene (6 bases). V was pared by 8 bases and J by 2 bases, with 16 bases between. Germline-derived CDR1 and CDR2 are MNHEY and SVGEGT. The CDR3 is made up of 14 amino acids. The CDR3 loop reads CASWPQGQAYEQYF. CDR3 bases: TGTGCCAGCTGGCCGCAGGGACAAGCCTACGAGCAGTACTTC.

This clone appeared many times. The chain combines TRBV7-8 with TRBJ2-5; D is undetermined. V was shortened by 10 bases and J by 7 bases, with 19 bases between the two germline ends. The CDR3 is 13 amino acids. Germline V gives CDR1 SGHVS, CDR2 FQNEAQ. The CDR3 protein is CATELTLRTTQYF. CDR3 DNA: TGTGCCACCGAATTGACACTTCGGACGACCCAGTACTTC.

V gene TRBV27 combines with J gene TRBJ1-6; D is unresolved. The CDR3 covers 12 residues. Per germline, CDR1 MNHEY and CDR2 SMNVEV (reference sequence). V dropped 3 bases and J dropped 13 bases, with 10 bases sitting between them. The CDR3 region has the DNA TGTGCCAGCAGTTTTATCGGAGACCCCCTCCACTTT. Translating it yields CASSFIGDPLHF.

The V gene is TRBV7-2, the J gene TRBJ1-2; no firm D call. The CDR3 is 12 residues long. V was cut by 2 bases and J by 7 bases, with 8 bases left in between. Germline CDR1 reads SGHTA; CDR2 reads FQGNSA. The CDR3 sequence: CASSLRKPGYTF. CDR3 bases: TGTGCCAGCAGCTTAAGGAAACCTGGCTACACCTTC.

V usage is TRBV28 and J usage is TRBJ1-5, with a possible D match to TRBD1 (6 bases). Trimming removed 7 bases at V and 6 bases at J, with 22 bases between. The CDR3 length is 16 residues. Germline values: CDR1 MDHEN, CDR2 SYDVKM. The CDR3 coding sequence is TGTGCCAGCATAAACACAGGGACCCTTTTCACTCAGCCCCAGCATTTT. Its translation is CASINTGTLFTQPQHF.

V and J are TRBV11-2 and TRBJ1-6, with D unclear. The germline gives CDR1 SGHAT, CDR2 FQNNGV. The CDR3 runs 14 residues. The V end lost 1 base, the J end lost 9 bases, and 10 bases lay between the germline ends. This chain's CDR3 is CASSLVIVTSPLHF. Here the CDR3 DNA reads TGTGCCAGCAGCTTAGTAATAGTGACTTCACCCCTCCACTTT.

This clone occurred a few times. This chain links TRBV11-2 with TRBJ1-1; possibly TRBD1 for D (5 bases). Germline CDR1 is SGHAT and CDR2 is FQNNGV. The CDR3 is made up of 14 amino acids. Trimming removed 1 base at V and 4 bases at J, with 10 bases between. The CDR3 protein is CASSLGRGGTEAFF. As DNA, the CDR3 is TGTGCCAGCAGCTTAGGGCGCGGGGGCACTGAAGCTTTCTTT.

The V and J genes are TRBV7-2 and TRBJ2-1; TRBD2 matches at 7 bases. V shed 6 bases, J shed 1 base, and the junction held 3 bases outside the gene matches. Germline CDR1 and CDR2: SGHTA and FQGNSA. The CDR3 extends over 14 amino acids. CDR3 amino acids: CASRGGCSYNEQFF. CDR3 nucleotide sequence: TGTGCCAGCAGGGGGGGGTGTTCCTACAATGAGCAGTTCTTC.